Listed below are T cell receptor beta chains from one sample, sequenced in a study of OX40 agonist ivuxolimab in advanced cancers. The method was immunoSEQ multiplex PCR; TCRdb's version includes in-frame clones alone and lacks a portion of them. The repertoire holds tens of thousands of clones, with 90% as singletons. The specimen was CD4+ or CD8+ T cells sorted from blood, collected in a trial of the OX40 agonist ivuxolimab. The receptors here all came from an adult with an advanced solid tumor such as melanoma, head and neck, liver or kidney cancer. The CDR3 runs from the conserved cysteine through the conserved F or W. D genes are given only for firm matches. Rows may omit the clone size; those that give it use once, few, many or a size class.

j_gene,d_gene,abundance,v_gene,CDR3aa,CDR3nt
TRBJ2-3,-,-,TRBV18,CASSPRTDTQYF,TGTGCCAGCTCACCGCGCACAGATACGCAGTATTTT
TRBJ2-3,-,-,TRBV18,CASSPQGPTSFDTQYF,TGTGCCAGCTCACCACAGGGCCCCACTTCTTTTGATACGCAGTATTTT
TRBJ1-1,-,-,TRBV5-4,CASSLGGPEAFF,TGTGCCAGCAGCTTAGGGGGACCTGAAGCTTTCTTT
TRBJ2-2,-,-,TRBV19,CASSIVSGPGELFF,TGTGCCAGTAGTATAGTCTCAGGGCCCGGGGAGCTGTTTTTT
TRBJ1-1,-,hyperexpanded,TRBV5-6,CASSLGGMNTEAFF,TGTGCCAGCAGCTTGGGAGGGATGAACACTGAAGCTTTCTTT
TRBJ2-4,-,-,TRBV4-1,CASSQEGGPGQNIQYF,TGCGCCAGCAGCCAAGAGGGGGGACCTGGGCAAAACATTCAGTACTTC
TRBJ1-2,-,-,TRBV6-5,CASSYGLNNYGYTF,TGTGCCAGCAGTTACGGTCTGAATAACTATGGCTACACCTTC
TRBJ1-1,-,-,TRBV6-5,CASSYGAGTEAFF,TGTGCCAGCAGTTACGGTGCGGGCACTGAAGCTTTCTTT
TRBJ1-1,-,-,TRBV27,CASSLGQLMNTEAFF,TGTGCCAGCAGTCTTGGACAGCTAATGAACACTGAAGCTTTCTTT
TRBJ2-1,-,-,TRBV7-9,CASSSPHYNEQFF,TGTGCCAGCAGCTCCCCTCACTACAATGAGCAGTTCTTC
TRBJ2-5,-,-,TRBV10-3,CAIGGTDGVQETQYF,TGTGCCATCGGGGGGACGGATGGGGTTCAAGAGACCCAGTACTTC
TRBJ2-1,-,-,TRBV7-3,CASSPQGGEQFF,TGTGCCAGCAGCCCCCAGGGTGGGGAGCAGTTCTTC
TRBJ1-1,TRBD1,-,TRBV28,CASSPQGVWAFF,TGTGCCAGCAGTCCGCAGGGGGTTTGGGCTTTCTTT
TRBJ1-2,TRBD1,few,TRBV14,CASSQAGGYGYTF,TGTGCCAGCAGCCAAGCAGGGGGATATGGCTACACCTTC
TRBJ2-6,TRBD2,once,TRBV7-9,CASSLDISGRPGANVLTF,TGTGCCAGCAGCTTAGATATTAGCGGGAGGCCTGGGGCCAACGTCCTGACTTTC
TRBJ2-2,-,-,TRBV6-6,CASSRDLAGELFF,TGTGCCAGCAGTCGGGACTTGGCCGGGGAGCTGTTTTTT
TRBJ1-2,TRBD1,-,TRBV9,CASSVPGQGYRGYTF,TGTGCCAGCAGCGTGCCGGGACAGGGGTACCGTGGCTACACCTTC